This entry lists 2 T cell receptor beta chains sequenced from one sample in a study of a mutant IDH1 vaccine in newly diagnosed glioma (dated by TCRdb to about 2021). These receptors lack a known antigen. The time point tag for this specimen amounts to: week 11, during vaccination. A 20-mer mutant IDH1 peptide at 300 micrograms in Montanide made up each vaccine dose, which was injected subcutaneously together with topical imiquimod. Library method: the immunoSEQ multiplex PCR assay. Imported from immuneACCESS, the table was reduced by TCRdb to in-frame sequences with V and J called. These copies leave out some clones; in studies compared against another copy, an unresolved V gene accounts for under half, and the cause of the remainder is not known. The sample has some 120,000 clones on record, roughly 77% of them singletons. Clones ranked in the top ten supply 5% to 7% of the sample. The source material was PBMCs, sampled from a glioma patient whose treatment included an IDH1 peptide vaccine. The receptors come from a man aged 35-49 years with glioma.

This chain joins TRBV10-2 and TRBJ2-7; 7 bases align to TRBD2. This CDR3 region has 14 residues. Germline CDR1 reads WSHSY; CDR2 reads SAAADI. The junction had 5 bases not matched to a gene; V was cut back by 0 bases and J by 6 bases. The CDR3 sequence is CASSESAGRGEQYF. In DNA, the CDR3 is TGCGCCAGCAGTGAGTCGGCAGGGAGGGGCGAGCAGTACTTC.

This clone showed up just a few times. The chain carries TRBV7-2 and TRBJ2-7; D is perhaps TRBD1 (6 bases). Germline assignment: CDR1 SGHTA and CDR2 FQGNSA. CDR3 length: 16 residues. Trimming removed 3 bases at V and 6 bases at J, with 21 bases between. The CDR3: CASSFIGGPRPGEQYF. The CDR3 DNA follows: TGTGCCAGCAGCTTTATTGGGGGCCCCCGACCGGGCGAGCAGTACTTC. The variable domain in full, with the rest retrieved from reference TRBV7-2 and TRBJ2-7, is GAGVSQSPSNKVTEKGKDVELRCDPISGHTALYWYRQSLGQGLEFLIYFQGNSAPDKSGLPSDRFSAERTGGSVSTLTIQRTQQEDSAVYLCASSFIGGPRPGEQYFGPGTRLTVT.